This T cell receptor (beta chain) was retrieved from a study of Ad26.COV2.S vaccination and SARS-CoV-2 variants. About the research overall: Ad26.COV2.S given intramuscularly, once or twice 56 days apart.

Trimming took 5 bases from V and 5 from J, leaving 19 bases between them. CDR1 is LNHDA and CDR2 is SQIVND in the germline V gene (reference sequence). The CDR3 totals 15 residues. General study points: Placebo recipients had lower spike-specific TCR breadth than vaccine recipients. Breadth of non-spike TCRs did not differ between vaccinees and placebo recipients.

The repertoire was sequenced with immunoSEQ multiplex PCR; TCRdb's copy has only in-frame clones and lacks some. The data contain 300,000 to 350,000 clones, around 84% of them singletons. On this clone: Its specificity is unknown.

Treatment described: some 20 received Ad26.COV2.S at low or high dose, single or two shots; 5 received placebo; per-sample allocation not given. Sampling took place 63 days after the first vaccine or placebo injection. A Boston donor was an adult aged 18-55 years. The rearrangement uses TRBV19 and TRBJ2-7; maybe TRBD1 (6 bases). The clonotype originates from a person aged 18-65 years who received the Ad26.COV2.S COVID-19 vaccine or a placebo. The sample was peripheral blood, taken in a trial of Ad26.COV2.S vaccine versus placebo. The CDR3 is CASSPGQTYGDEQYF. The CDR3 DNA follows: TGTGCCAGTAGTCCTGGACAGACCTACGGGGACGAGCAGTACTTC.